The source of this TCR beta chain is a study of blood T cell repertoires in COVID-19. Whole-study context: Sources were T cells, B-cell-depleted T cells, or PBMCs; the material itself was cDNA or gDNA.

CDR1 SGHDN and CDR2 FVKESK come from the germline V gene. The germline V and J ends were trimmed by 2 bases and 4 bases, with 13 bases remaining between them. CDR3 length: 15 residues. Some clones are missing from TCRdb's copy, which holds only in-frame ones; the method was immunoSEQ multiplex PCR. The data show 65,000 to 85,000 clones, with 83% seen just once and 5% to 6% held by the top ten. The chain uses TRBV14 and TRBJ2-3, with D possibly matching TRBD2 (6 bases). The TCR comes from a man aged 50 to 60 with active COVID-19. The sequenced sample consisted of peripheral blood. The CDR3 DNA reads TGTGCCAGCAGCCAATCGAACCGACTAGCAGATACGCAGTATTTT. It yields the protein CASSQSNRLADTQYF.